This entry concerns a single T cell receptor beta chain. What it recognizes is unknown. The data belong to a study of shared clonotypes between healthy human individuals. Broader study findings: Naive subsets typically showed greater estimated richness than memory subsets.

Researchers divided each subset's genomic DNA evenly across several immunoSEQ plates. Template for every sorted-subset replicate PCR totaled around 210 ng DNA, roughly 30,000 T cell genomes. Profiling relied on immunoSEQ multiplex PCR, and the TCRdb table lists in-frame clones only, not all of them. The sample carries some 980,000 clones, around three quarters recorded once. This CDR3 region has 13 residues. Germline CDR1 and CDR2: GTSNPN and SVGIG (reference sequence). The V end was cut by 2 bases, the J end by 5 bases, with 12 bases between. This TCR came from a man between 18 and 29 years old in good health. The V call is TRBV30, the J call TRBJ2-5; D remains unclear. The sample was memory CD4+ T cells sorted from blood. As to subset: CD45RA-negative fraction. CDR3 in amino acids: CAWSRSFRETQYF. CDR3 nucleotides: TGTGCCTGGAGTAGGTCTTTCCGGGAGACCCAGTACTTC. The variable domain in full, completed from reference TRBV30 and TRBJ2-5, reads SQTIHQWPATLVQPVGSPLSLECTVEGTSNPNLYWYRQAAGRGLQLLFYSVGIGQISSEVPQNLSASRPQDRQFILSSKKLLLSDSGFYLCAWSRSFRETQYFGPGTRLLVL.